The present TCR beta chain was sequenced within a study of blood T cell repertoires in COVID-19. Study-level background: Sources were T cells, B-cell-depleted T cells, or PBMCs; the material itself was cDNA or gDNA.

Profiled with immunoSEQ multiplex PCR; TCRdb holds only in-frame clones, not every one. This sample has over 250,000 clones; approximately 85% occur once, and the top ten carry approximately 10%. There are 14 residues in the CDR3. This sequence was found in a woman aged 65 to 85 with acute or convalescent COVID-19. The chain is built from TRBV12-2 and TRBJ1-1; the D segment call TRBD1 is taken from the table without a DNA check. TRBV12-2 is termed a pseudogene. The specimen sequenced was peripheral blood. The CDR3 protein is CASRLDGGHTEAFF. The DNA for the CDR3 is TGTGCAAGTCGCTTAGACGGTGGGCACACTGAAGCTTTCTTT.